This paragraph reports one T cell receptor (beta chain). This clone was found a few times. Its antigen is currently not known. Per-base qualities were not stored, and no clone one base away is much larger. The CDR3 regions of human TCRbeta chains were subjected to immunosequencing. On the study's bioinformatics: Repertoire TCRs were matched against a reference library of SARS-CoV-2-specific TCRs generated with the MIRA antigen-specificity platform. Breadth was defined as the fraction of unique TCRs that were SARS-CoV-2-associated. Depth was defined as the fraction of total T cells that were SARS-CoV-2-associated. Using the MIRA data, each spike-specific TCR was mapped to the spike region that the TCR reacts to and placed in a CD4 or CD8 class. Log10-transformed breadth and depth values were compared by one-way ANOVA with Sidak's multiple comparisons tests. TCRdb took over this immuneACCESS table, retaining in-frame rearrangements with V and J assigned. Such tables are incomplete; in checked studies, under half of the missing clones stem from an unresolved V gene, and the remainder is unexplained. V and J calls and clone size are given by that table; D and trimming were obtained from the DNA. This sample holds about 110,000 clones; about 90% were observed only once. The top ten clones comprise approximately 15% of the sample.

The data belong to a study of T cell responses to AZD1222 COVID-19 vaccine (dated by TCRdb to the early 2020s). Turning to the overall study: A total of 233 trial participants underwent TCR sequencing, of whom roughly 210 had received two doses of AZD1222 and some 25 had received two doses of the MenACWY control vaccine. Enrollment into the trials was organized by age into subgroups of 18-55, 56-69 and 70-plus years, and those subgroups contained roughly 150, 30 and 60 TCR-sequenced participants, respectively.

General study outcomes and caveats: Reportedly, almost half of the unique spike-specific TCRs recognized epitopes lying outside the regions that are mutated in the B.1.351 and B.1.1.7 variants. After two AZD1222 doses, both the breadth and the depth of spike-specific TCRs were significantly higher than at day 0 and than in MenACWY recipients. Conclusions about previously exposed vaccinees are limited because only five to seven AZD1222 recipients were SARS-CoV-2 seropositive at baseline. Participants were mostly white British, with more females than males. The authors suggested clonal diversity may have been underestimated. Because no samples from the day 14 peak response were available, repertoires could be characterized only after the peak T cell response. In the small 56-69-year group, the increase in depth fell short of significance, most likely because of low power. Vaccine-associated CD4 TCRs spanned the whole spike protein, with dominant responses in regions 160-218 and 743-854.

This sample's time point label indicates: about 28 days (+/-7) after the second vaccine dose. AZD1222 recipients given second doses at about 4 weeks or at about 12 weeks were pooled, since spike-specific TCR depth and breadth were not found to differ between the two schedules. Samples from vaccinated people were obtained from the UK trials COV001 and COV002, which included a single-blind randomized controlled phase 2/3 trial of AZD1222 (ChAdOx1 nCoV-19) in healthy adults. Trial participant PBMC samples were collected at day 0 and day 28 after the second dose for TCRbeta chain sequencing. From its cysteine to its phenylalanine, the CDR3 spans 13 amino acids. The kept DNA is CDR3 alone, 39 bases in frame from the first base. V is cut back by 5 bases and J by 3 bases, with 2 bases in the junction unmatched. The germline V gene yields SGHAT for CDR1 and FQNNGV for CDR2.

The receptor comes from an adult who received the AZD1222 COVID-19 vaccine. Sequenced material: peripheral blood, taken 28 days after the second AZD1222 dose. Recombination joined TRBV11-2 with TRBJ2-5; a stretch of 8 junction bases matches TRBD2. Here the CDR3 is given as CASSPGLEETQYF. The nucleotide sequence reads TGTGCCAGCAGCCCGGGACTAGAAGAGACCCAGTACTTC.